The entry below gives a single TCR beta chain sequence along with its context. The data derive from a study of Ad26.COV2.S vaccination and SARS-CoV-2 variants. Sequenced by immunoSEQ multiplex PCR; TCRdb stores in-frame clones only, minus some. This sample carries hundreds of thousands of clones, 80% to 95% of them seen once, and the ten largest clones take over 9%. As for treatment: around 19 received Ad26.COV2.S at low or high dose, single or two shots; about 5 received placebo; per-sample allocation not given. The samples date from day 63 after the first vaccine or placebo injection. The source was peripheral blood, collected in a trial of Ad26.COV2.S vaccine versus placebo. This clonotype was obtained from a person aged 18 to 59 who received the Ad26.COV2.S COVID-19 vaccine or a placebo.

The CDR3 coding sequence is TGTGCCAGCAGCCCTCGGGGGTCCTACGAGCAGTACTTC. The encoded protein is CASSPRGSYEQYF. The chain uses TRBV5-4 and TRBJ2-7; tentative D call: TRBD2 (6 bases). Germline lookup yields CDR1 SGHNT and CDR2 YYREEE (reference sequence). V dropped 4 bases and J dropped 1 base, with 9 bases sitting between them. The CDR3 is 13 amino acids.